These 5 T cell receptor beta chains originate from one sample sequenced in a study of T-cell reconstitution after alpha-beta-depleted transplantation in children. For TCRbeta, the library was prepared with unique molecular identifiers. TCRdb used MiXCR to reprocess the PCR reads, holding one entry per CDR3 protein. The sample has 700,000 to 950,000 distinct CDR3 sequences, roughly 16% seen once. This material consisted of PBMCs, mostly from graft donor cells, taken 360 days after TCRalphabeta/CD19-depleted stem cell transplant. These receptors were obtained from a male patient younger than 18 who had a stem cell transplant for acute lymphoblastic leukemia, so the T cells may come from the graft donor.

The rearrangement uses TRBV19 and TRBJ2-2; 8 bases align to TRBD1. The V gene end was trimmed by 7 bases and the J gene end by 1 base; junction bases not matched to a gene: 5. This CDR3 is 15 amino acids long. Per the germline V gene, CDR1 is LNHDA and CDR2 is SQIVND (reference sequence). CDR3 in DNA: TGTGCCAGTAAGCCGGGACAGGTGAACACCGGGGAGCTGTTTTTT. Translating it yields CASKPGQVNTGELFF.

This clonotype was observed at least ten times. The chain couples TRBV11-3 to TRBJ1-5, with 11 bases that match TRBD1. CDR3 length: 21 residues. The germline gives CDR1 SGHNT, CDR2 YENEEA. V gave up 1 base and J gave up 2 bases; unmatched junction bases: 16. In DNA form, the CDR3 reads TGTGCCAGCAGCTTAGTTGGGTTGTGGGACAGGGGGAGAAAAGGCAATCAGCCCCAGCATTTT. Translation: CASSLVGLWDRGRKGNQPQHF.

CDR3 amino acids: CSVEWGTTEQYF. CDR3 DNA: TGCAGCGTTGAATGGGGCACGACCGAGCAGTACTTC. The chain employs TRBV29-1 and TRBJ2-7; possibly TRBD1 for D (5 bases). V dropped 2 bases and J dropped 6 bases, with 11 bases sitting between them. Germline CDR1 is SQVTM and CDR2 is ANQGSEA. The CDR3 sequence is 12 residues long.

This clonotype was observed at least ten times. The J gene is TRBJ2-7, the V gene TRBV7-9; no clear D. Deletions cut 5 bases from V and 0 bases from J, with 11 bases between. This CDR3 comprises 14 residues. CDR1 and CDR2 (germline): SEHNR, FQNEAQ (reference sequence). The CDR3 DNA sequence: TGTGCCAGCAGCCCCGGAACCGTCTCCTACGAGCAGTACTTC. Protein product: CASSPGTVSYEQYF.

The DNA for the CDR3 is TGTGCCAGCAGCCGCGGGGGGGTCAAGTCCTACAATGAGCAGTTCTTC. Its translation: CASSRGGVKSYNEQFF. V and J are TRBV12-3 or TRBV12-4 and TRBJ2-1, with 9 positions matching TRBD2. Trimming cost V 6 bases and J 1 base; bases outside gene matches: 7. The CDR3 is 16 residues long.